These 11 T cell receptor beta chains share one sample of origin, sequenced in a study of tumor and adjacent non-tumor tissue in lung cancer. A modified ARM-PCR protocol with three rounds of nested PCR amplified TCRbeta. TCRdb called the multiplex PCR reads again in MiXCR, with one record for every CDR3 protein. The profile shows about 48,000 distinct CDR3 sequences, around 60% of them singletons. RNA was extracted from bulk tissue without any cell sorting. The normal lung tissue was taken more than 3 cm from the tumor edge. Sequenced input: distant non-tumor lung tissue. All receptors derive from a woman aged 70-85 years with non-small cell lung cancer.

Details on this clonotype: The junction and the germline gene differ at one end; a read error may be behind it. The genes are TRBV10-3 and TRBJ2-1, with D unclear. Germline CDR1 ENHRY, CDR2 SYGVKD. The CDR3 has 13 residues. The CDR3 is CAISELRVNEHFF. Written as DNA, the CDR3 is TGTGCCATCAGTGAACTCCGTGTCAATGAGCATTTCTTC.

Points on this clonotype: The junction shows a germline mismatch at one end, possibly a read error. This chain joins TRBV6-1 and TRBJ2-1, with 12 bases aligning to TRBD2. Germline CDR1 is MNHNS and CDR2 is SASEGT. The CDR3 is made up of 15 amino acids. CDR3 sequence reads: CGSAVLAGGWNEQIF. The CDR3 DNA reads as TGTGGCAGCGCCGTACTAGCGGGAGGTTGGAATGAGCAGATCTTC.

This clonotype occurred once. The CDR3, as DNA: TGCGCCAGCAGTGAGTCGACAAGGCCGGGTGGAAAACTGTTTTTT. Its protein product is CASSESTRPGGKLFF. The J gene is TRBJ1-4, the V gene TRBV10-2; D unresolved. The CDR3 runs to 15 residues. V lost 0 bases and J lost 10, with 15 bases in between. Germline V gene sequence: CDR1 WSHSY, CDR2 SAAADI.

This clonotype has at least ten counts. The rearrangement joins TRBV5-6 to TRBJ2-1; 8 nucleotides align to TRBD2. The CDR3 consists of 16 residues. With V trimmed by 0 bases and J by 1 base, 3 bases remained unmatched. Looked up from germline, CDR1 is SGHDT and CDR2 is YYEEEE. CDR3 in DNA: TGTGCCAGCAGCTTGGACGGGGGGGTATCCTACAATGAGCAGTTCTTC. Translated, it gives CASSLDGGVSYNEQFF.

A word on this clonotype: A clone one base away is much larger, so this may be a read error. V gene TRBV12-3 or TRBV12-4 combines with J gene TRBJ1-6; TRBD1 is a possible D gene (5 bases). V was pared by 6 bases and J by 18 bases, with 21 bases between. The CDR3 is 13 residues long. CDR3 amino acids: CASRTQNGAVSHF. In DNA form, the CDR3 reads TGTGCCAGCAGAACTCAAAACGGGGCAGTCAGCCACTTT.

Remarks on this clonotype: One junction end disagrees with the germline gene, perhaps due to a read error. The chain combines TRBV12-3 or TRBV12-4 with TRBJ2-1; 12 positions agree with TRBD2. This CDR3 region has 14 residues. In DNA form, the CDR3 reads TGTGTCAGCAGTTCTAGCGGGAGGGGCTGTGAGCAGTTCTTC. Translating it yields CVSSSSGRGCEQFF.

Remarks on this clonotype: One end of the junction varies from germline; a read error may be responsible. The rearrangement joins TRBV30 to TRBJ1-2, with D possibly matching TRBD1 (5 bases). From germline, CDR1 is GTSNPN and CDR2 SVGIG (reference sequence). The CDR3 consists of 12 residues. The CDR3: CPWDYLGSGYTF. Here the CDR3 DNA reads TGTCCCTGGGACTATTTGGGGAGCGGCTACACCTTC.

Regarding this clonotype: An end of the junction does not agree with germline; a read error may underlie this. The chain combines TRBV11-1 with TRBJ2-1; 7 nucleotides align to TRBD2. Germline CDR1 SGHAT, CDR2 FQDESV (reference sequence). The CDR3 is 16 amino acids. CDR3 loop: CASNLAIAGLYSEQFF. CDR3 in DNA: TGTGCCAGCAACTTAGCCATAGCGGGCCTGTACAGTGAGCAGTTCTTC.

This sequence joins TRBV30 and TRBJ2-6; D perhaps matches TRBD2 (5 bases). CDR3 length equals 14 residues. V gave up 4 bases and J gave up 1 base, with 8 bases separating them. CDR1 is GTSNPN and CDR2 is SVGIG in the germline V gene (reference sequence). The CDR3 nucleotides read TGTGCCTGGATCCCGGGGTCTGGGGCCAACGTCCTGACTTTC. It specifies CAWIPGSGANVLTF.

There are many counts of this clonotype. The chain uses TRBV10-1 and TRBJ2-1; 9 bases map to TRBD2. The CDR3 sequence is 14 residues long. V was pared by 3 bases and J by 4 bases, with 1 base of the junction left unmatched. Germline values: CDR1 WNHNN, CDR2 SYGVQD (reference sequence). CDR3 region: CASSDSGSYNEQFF. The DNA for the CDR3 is TGCGCCAGCAGTGATAGCGGGAGTTACAATGAGCAGTTCTTC.

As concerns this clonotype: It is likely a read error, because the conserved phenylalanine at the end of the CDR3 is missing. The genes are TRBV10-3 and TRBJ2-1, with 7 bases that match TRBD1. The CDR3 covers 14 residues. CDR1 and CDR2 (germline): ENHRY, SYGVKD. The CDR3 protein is CAISDTDRVNKQFS. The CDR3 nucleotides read TGTGCCATCAGTGACACCGACAGGGTCAATAAGCAGTTCTCC.